Listed below are T cell receptor beta chains from one sample, sequenced in a study of blood T cell repertoires in COVID-19. TCRdb's table, derived via immunoSEQ multiplex PCR, lists solely in-frame clones and lacks some. Found here are some 330,000 clones, over 80% of them singletons; the top ten hold over 4.5%. The sequenced sample was PBMCs or T cells enriched from blood (not recorded which). These receptors came from a man younger than 40 who had recovered from COVID-19. CDR3s include the opening cysteine and the closing phenylalanine or tryptophan. The D gene is left open where the match is weak. Clone size is stated in some rows and not others, as once, few, many or a class when expanded.

size	J	D	V	CDR3	DNA
NA	TRBJ2-5	TRBD2	TRBV24-1	CATSDLTSGGNEETQYF	TGTGCCACCAGTGATTTAACTAGCGGGGGAAACGAAGAGACCCAGTACTTC
NA	TRBJ1-5	NA	TRBV10-3	CAISESLIRQSNQPQHF	TGTGCCATCAGTGAGTCTCTTATACGACAGAGCAATCAGCCCCAGCATTTT
NA	TRBJ2-3	NA	TRBV9	CASSVSGTDTQYF	TGTGCCAGCAGCGTGAGTGGCACAGATACGCAGTATTTT
NA	TRBJ2-3	TRBD2	TRBV2	CARPGLAGDSTDTQYF	TGTGCCAGGCCGGGACTAGCGGGGGATAGCACAGATACGCAGTATTTT
NA	TRBJ2-1	TRBD2	TRBV7-6	CASSLGSGGNEQFF	TGTGCCAGCAGCTTAGGGAGCGGGGGGAATGAGCAGTTCTTC
NA	TRBJ2-3	TRBD2	TRBV6-4	CASSLTSGSTDTQYF	TGTGCCAGCAGCCTCACTAGCGGGAGCACAGATACGCAGTATTTT
NA	TRBJ1-5	NA	TRBV7-8	CASSLGSRGRNQPQHF	TGTGCCAGCAGCTTAGGGTCCCGAGGGCGCAATCAGCCCCAGCATTTT
NA	TRBJ2-1	TRBD1	TRBV18	CASSPRQGADYEQFF	TGTGCCAGCTCACCCCGACAGGGGGCCGACTATGAGCAGTTCTTC
few	TRBJ1-6	TRBD1	TRBV7-9	CASSLDRADVLHF	TGTGCCAGCAGCTTGGACAGGGCCGATGTCCTCCACTTT
NA	TRBJ2-2	NA	TRBV27	CASHRGARYGGELFF	TGTGCCAGCCACCGGGGGGCTCGTTATGGCGGGGAGCTGTTTTTT
NA	TRBJ2-5	NA	TRBV9	CASSVSGQPEETQYF	TGTGCCAGCAGCGTATCGGGACAACCCGAAGAGACCCAGTACTTC
NA	TRBJ1-1	NA	TRBV27	CASSLNQGLTEAFF	TGTGCCAGCAGTCTAAACCAGGGTCTTACTGAAGCTTTCTTT
NA	TRBJ2-5	TRBD2	TRBV11-3	CASSSGMTSGGEMETQYF	TGTGCCAGCAGCTCAGGAATGACTAGCGGGGGGGAAATGGAGACCCAGTACTTC
few	TRBJ2-7	NA	TRBV14	CASSPRQDSYEQYF	TGTGCCAGCAGCCCCCGACAGGATTCCTACGAGCAGTACTTC
NA	TRBJ2-1	NA	TRBV4-1	CASSKIGSSYNEQFF	TGCGCCAGCAGCAAGATAGGGAGCTCCTACAATGAGCAGTTCTTC
NA	TRBJ2-1	TRBD1	TRBV25-1	CASSESLTPGQGIEQFF	TGTGCCAGCAGTGAATCCCTCACACCGGGACAGGGTATCGAGCAGTTCTTC
few	TRBJ2-2	TRBD2	TRBV10-1	CASSDRGLAGYTGELFF	TGCGCCAGCAGTGACCGGGGACTAGCGGGGTATACCGGGGAGCTGTTTTTT
NA	TRBJ2-7	TRBD1	TRBV2	CASTGTGVMTYF	TGTGCCAGCACGGGGACAGGGGTCATGACGTACTTC
NA	TRBJ2-2	NA	TRBV6-5	CASSYSSLGGELFF	TGTGCCAGCAGTTACTCCTCCCTCGGCGGGGAGCTGTTTTTT
NA	TRBJ2-7	NA	TRBV19	CASKLGGGSYEQYF	TGTGCCAGTAAATTAGGTGGCGGTTCCTACGAGCAGTACTTC
NA	TRBJ2-7	NA	TRBV4-1	CASSQVGNEQYF	TGCGCCAGCAGCCAAGTCGGGAACGAGCAGTACTTC
NA	TRBJ1-1	NA	TRBV5-6	CASSSNKGVMNTEAFF	TGTGCCAGCAGCTCGAACAAGGGAGTCATGAACACTGAAGCTTTCTTT
NA	TRBJ2-5	NA	TRBV28	CASSLTLGETQYF	TGTGCCAGCAGTTTAACCCTCGGGGAGACCCAGTACTTC
NA	TRBJ2-3	NA	TRBV5-1	CASSLVAAGGTDTQYF	TGCGCCAGCAGCTTGGTCGCGGCAGGGGGCACAGATACGCAGTATTTT
NA	TRBJ1-2	NA	TRBV15	CATSRYIEGYGYTF	TGTGCCACCAGCAGGTATATTGAGGGATACGGCTACACCTTC
NA	TRBJ1-2	NA	TRBV2	CASSSNRVPGYTF	TGTGCCAGCAGTTCGAACAGGGTTCCTGGCTACACCTTC
once	TRBJ2-7	NA	TRBV27	CASSHGQSYEQYF	TGTGCCAGCAGTCACGGACAGTCCTACGAGCAGTACTTC
NA	TRBJ1-6	NA	TRBV9	CASSAHQGGNSPLHF	TGTGCCAGCAGCGCCCACCAGGGAGGTAATTCACCCCTCCACTTT
NA	TRBJ2-3	TRBD2	TRBV9	CASSAPTSGGASDTQYF	TGTGCCAGCAGCGCCCCGACTAGCGGGGGGGCCTCAGATACGCAGTATTTT
once	TRBJ1-4	TRBD1	TRBV5-1	CASSNLGQTKGEKLFF	TGCGCCAGCAGCAACCTGGGACAGACTAAAGGTGAAAAACTGTTTTTT
NA	TRBJ2-7	TRBD1	TRBV5-1	CASSPTGQGTYEQYF	TGCGCCAGCAGCCCAACGGGACAGGGTACGTACGAGCAGTACTTC
once	TRBJ1-4	NA	TRBV18	CASSPPQGRGEKLFF	TGTGCCAGCTCACCACCTCAGGGGAGGGGTGAAAAACTGTTTTTT
NA	TRBJ1-3	NA	TRBV4-1	CASSVSRGSGNTIYF	TGCGCCAGCAGCGTTTCTAGAGGCTCTGGAAACACCATATATTTT
NA	TRBJ1-1	TRBD1	TRBV6-5	CASSQGARGTEAFF	TGTGCCAGCAGTCAGGGGGCGCGTGGCACTGAAGCTTTCTTT
NA	TRBJ1-2	TRBD1	TRBV5-6	CASSALDRTGAGIYGYTF	TGTGCCAGCAGCGCATTAGACCGTACAGGGGCAGGGATCTATGGCTACACCTTC
NA	TRBJ2-1	TRBD2	TRBV7-7	CASSLTAGTYNEQFF	TGTGCCAGCAGCCTTACAGCGGGGACGTACAATGAGCAGTTCTTC
NA	TRBJ2-3	NA	TRBV24-1	CATGAADTQYF	TGTGCCACGGGAGCGGCAGATACGCAGTATTTT
NA	TRBJ2-7	NA	TRBV28	CASSLEGYEQYF	TGTGCCAGCAGTTTAGAGGGTTACGAGCAGTACTTC
NA	TRBJ2-1	NA	TRBV7-9	CASSLPRAGEQFF	TGTGCCAGCAGTTTGCCGAGGGCTGGTGAGCAGTTCTTC
NA	TRBJ2-7	NA	TRBV15	CATSREAGYEQYF	TGTGCCACCAGCAGAGAAGCCGGCTACGAGCAGTACTTC
NA	TRBJ2-1	NA	TRBV27	CASSLRVSSYNEQFF	TGTGCCAGCAGTTTACGGGTAAGCTCCTACAATGAGCAGTTCTTC
NA	TRBJ2-5	NA	TRBV5-1	CASSPRQPNQETQYF	TGCGCCAGCAGCCCTAGACAGCCGAACCAAGAGACCCAGTACTTC
NA	TRBJ2-5	TRBD1	TRBV18	CASSLLSQGQYGTQYF	TGTGCCAGCTCACTCCTCTCACAGGGGCAGTATGGGACCCAGTACTTC
NA	TRBJ2-5	NA	TRBV3-1/TRBV3-2	CASSPRQIQETQYF	TGTGCCAGCAGCCCGCGACAGATTCAAGAGACCCAGTACTTC
NA	TRBJ1-4	NA	TRBV10-3	CAISEGEVNEKLFF	TGTGCCATCAGCGAGGGAGAGGTTAATGAAAAACTGTTTTTT
NA	TRBJ2-7	TRBD1	TRBV27	CASSYRGIIGEQYF	TGTGCCAGCAGTTACAGGGGGATTATCGGGGAGCAGTACTTC
NA	TRBJ1-2	NA	TRBV20-1	CSASRGGQEDYGYTF	TGCAGTGCTAGTAGGGGAGGGCAGGAGGACTATGGCTACACCTTC
NA	TRBJ2-7	TRBD1	TRBV15	CATSRDRPYEQYF	TGTGCCACCAGCCGGGACAGACCCTACGAGCAGTACTTC
few	TRBJ1-1	NA	TRBV9	CASSVGVKNTEAFF	TGTGCCAGCAGCGTAGGTGTTAAGAACACTGAAGCTTTCTTT
NA	TRBJ1-2	NA	TRBV3-1/TRBV3-2	CASSQDGQAGSTF	TGTGCCAGCAGCCAAGACGGCCAGGCCGGGAGTACCTTC